Listed here is a single TCR beta chain. The sample is drawn from a study of OX40 agonist ivuxolimab in advanced cancers. Using immunoSEQ multiplex PCR, the repertoire was profiled, and TCRdb retains in-frame clones only, with some absent. The sample records roughly 70,000 clones, about four fifths being singletons. The germline gives CDR1 SGHTA, CDR2 FQGNSA. V was cut by 5 bases and J by 6 bases, with 13 bases left in between. The CDR3 contains 14 residues. The sample here was CD4+ or CD8+ T cells sorted from blood, taken in a trial of the OX40 agonist ivuxolimab. The TCR sequence derives from an adult with an advanced solid tumor such as melanoma, head and neck, liver or kidney cancer. The V and J genes are TRBV7-2 and TRBJ1-4; D ambiguous. The CDR3 nucleotides are TGTGCCAGCAGCCCCGAATTAAGATATGAAAAACTGTTTTTT. Amino acids: CASSPELRYEKLFF.